Detailed here is one T cell receptor (beta chain). The CDR3 runs 11 residues. Trimming left V 3 bases short and J 5 bases short, with 5 bases between. Per germline, CDR1 SGHRS and CDR2 YFSETQ. The data derive from a study of blood T cell repertoires in COVID-19. On the study more broadly: Italy, Spain and the United States were the sources of the convalescent and acute COVID-19 samples. The cDNA or gDNA used as material had been derived from T cells, B-cell-depleted T cells, or PBMCs.

Original data processing: Reference gene primer amplification gave estimated nucleated cell counts. Repertoires were generated with immunoSEQ multiplex PCR, while TCRdb's copy carries only in-frame clones and drops some. That table is the source of V, J and clone size, and D and trimming were worked out from the DNA. The data hold approximately 230,000 clones, with nearly 90% observed a single time. The TCR was taken from a woman in her thirties or forties who had recovered from COVID-19. The chain links TRBV5-1 to TRBJ2-5; D unresolved. Sequenced input: peripheral blood. DNA for the CDR3: TGCGCCAGCAGCTCCCGGGAGACCCAGTACTTC. Translated, it gives CASSSRETQYF.